Listed here are 24 T cell receptor beta chains from one sample, sequenced in a study of blood T cell repertoires in COVID-19. The assay was immunoSEQ multiplex PCR, and TCRdb's table has in-frame clones only and misses some. This table has under 200,000 clones, more than 90% appearing once. Sample: peripheral blood. The receptors were sampled from a man in his fifties or sixties with acute or convalescent COVID-19.

This rearrangement joins TRBV4-2 to TRBJ2-1; TRBD2 agrees at 9 bases. The germline V gene encodes CDR1 LGHNA and CDR2 YNFKEQ. Trimming took 0 bases from V and 1 from J; bases not matched to a gene: 1. The CDR3 spans 16 residues. In DNA, the CDR3 is TGTGCCAGCAGCCAAGAAACTAGCGGGTCCTACAATGAGCAGTTCTTC. Encoded protein: CASSQETSGSYNEQFF.

The rearrangement links TRBV28 to TRBJ1-4, with D uncertain. Germline V gives CDR1 MDHEN, CDR2 SYDVKM. V dropped 7 bases and J dropped 6 bases, with 12 bases sitting between them. The CDR3 has 13 residues. The CDR3 DNA follows: TGTGCCAGCAAACGGGGAGTGTATGAAAAACTGTTTTTT. This sequence encodes CASKRGVYEKLFF. Full variable domain (rest looked up from reference TRBV28 and TRBJ1-4): DVKVTQSSRYLVKRTGEKVFLECVQDMDHENMFWYRQDPGLGLRLIYFSYDVKMKEKGDIPEGYSVSREKKERFSLILESASTNQTSMYLCASKRGVYEKLFFGSGTQLSVL.

This clone showed up just once. V usage is TRBV7-2 and J usage is TRBJ2-2; 8 bases are shared with TRBD2. The CDR3 sequence is 19 residues long. V lost 2 bases to trimming and J lost 5 bases; unmatched junction nucleotides: 16. CDR1 is SGHTA, CDR2 FQGNSA, per germline. The CDR3 nucleotides read TGTGCCAGCAGCTTACGTGAGGCAGGCAGAGCGGGGGATACCGGGGAGCTGTTTTTT. This gives the protein CASSLREAGRAGDTGELFF.

This rearrangement joins TRBV29-1 to TRBJ1-1; the D is unclear. Germline values: CDR1 SQVTM, CDR2 ANQGSEA. The CDR3 has 14 amino acids. Trimming took 6 bases from V and 1 from J, leaving 15 bases between them. Here the CDR3 reads CSVPGEVGNTEAFF. The CDR3 DNA reads TGCAGCGTGCCCGGGGAGGTGGGGAACACTGAAGCTTTCTTT.

Comments on this clone: The sample holds other DNA sequences that translate to the same CDR3. The CDR3 DNA reads as TGTGCCAGTAGTATAGGCGGAGGAGGTTTGACGTCGTTTCATCAGCCCCAGCATTTT. Protein sequence: CASSIGGGGLTSFHQPQHF. The V gene is TRBV19, the J gene TRBJ1-5, with D uncertain. The CDR3 spans 19 residues. V was shortened by 1 base and J by 5 bases, with 24 bases between the two germline ends. Germline V gene data show CDR1 as LNHDA and CDR2 as SQIVND (reference sequence). The full variable domain, completed using reference TRBV19 and TRBJ1-5, is DGGITQSPKYLFRKEGQNVTLSCEQNLNHDAMYWYRQDPGQGLRLIYYSQIVNDFQKGDIAEGYSVSREKKESFPLTVTSAQKNPTAFYLCASSIGGGGLTSFHQPQHFGDGTRLSIL.

CDR3 loop: CASSLVRGTDTQYF. CDR3 nucleotides: TGTGCCAGCAGCTTAGTTCGGGGTACAGATACGCAGTATTTT. The chain has TRBV7-2 and TRBJ2-3; maybe TRBD2 (5 bases). The V gene lost 1 base and the J gene lost 3 bases, with 8 bases spanning the gap. The germline V gene has CDR1 SGHTA and CDR2 FQGNSA. CDR3 length equals 14 residues. Based on the CDR3 plus reference TRBV7-2 and TRBJ2-3, the full variable domain is GAGVSQSPSNKVTEKGKDVELRCDPISGHTALYWYRQSLGQGLEFLIYFQGNSAPDKSGLPSDRFSAERTGGSVSTLTIQRTQQEDSAVYLCASSLVRGTDTQYFGPGTRLTVL.

In its sample, this clone was seen a few times. This sequence joins TRBV5-1 and TRBJ2-1; 10 nucleotides line up with TRBD2. The CDR3 has 15 residues. Germline V CDR1 and CDR2: SGHRS, YFSETQ. V trimming: 0 bases; J trimming: 5 bases; junction bases outside the gene matches: 2. Written as DNA, the CDR3 is TGCGCCAGCAGCTTGGTACTAGCGGGAAACAATGAGCAGTTCTTC. Translation gives CASSLVLAGNNEQFF.

The rearrangement links TRBV25-1 to TRBJ2-3, with TRBD2 identical over 7 bases. Germline V gene lookup returns CDR1 MGHDK and CDR2 SYGVNS. The V gene end was trimmed by 2 bases and the J gene end by 2 bases; junction bases not matched to a gene: 7. This CDR3 comprises 16 residues. The CDR3 coding sequence is TGTGCCAGCAGTGAACCAGGGAGGGCCCTCACAGATACGCAGTATTTT. As protein: CASSEPGRALTDTQYF. Full variable domain (remainder filled in from reference TRBV25-1 and TRBJ2-3): EADIYQTPRYLVIGTGKKITLECSQTMGHDKMYWYQQDPGMELHLIHYSYGVNSTEKGDLSSESTVSRIRTEHFPLTLESARPSHTSQYLCASSEPGRALTDTQYFGPGTRLTVL.

V gene TRBV5-3 combines with J gene TRBJ2-6; unclear D gene. TRBV5-3 is assigned to the ORF class and has an uncertain function. The CDR3 is 19 amino acids. V was shortened by 5 bases and J by 0 bases, with 21 bases between the two germline ends. The CDR3 nucleotides read TGTGCCAGAAGGGCGGATGAGTGGAGACTTACCTCTGGGGCCAACGTCCTGACTTTC. It codes for CARRADEWRLTSGANVLTF.

This chain joins TRBV5-1 and TRBJ2-5; TRBD2 matches at 12 bases. Germline V gene data show CDR1 as SGHRS and CDR2 as YFSETQ. The CDR3 has 15 residues. The V and J ends lost 0 bases and 3 bases, in that order; junction bases with no gene match: 0. The CDR3 loop reads CASSLGLAGEETQYF. DNA of the CDR3: TGCGCCAGCAGCTTGGGACTAGCGGGGGAAGAGACCCAGTACTTC. Together with reference TRBV5-1 and TRBJ2-5, the CDR3 gives the full variable domain: KAGVTQTPRYLIKTRGQQVTLSCSPISGHRSVSWYQQTPGQGLQFLFEYFSETQRNKGNFPGRFSGRQFSNSRSEMNVSTLELGDSALYLCASSLGLAGEETQYFGPGTRLLVL.

This clone was detected a few times. DNA of the CDR3: TGTGCCAGCAGCCGCGACAGGGTAGGGGAAAAACTGTTTTTT. Amino acids: CASSRDRVGEKLFF. The chain couples TRBV25-1 to TRBJ1-4; 7 nucleotides align to TRBD1. This CDR3 contains 14 residues. The germline V gene has CDR1 MGHDK and CDR2 SYGVNS. V was pared by 6 bases and J by 8 bases, with 9 bases of the junction left unmatched.

The chain recombines TRBV28 with TRBJ1-6; TRBD1 is a possible D gene (6 bases). This CDR3 is 14 amino acids long. The germline V gene has CDR1 MDHEN and CDR2 SYDVKM. Deletions cut 1 base from V and 10 bases from J, with 11 bases between. Here the CDR3 reads CASSLYREVSPLHF. The CDR3 DNA follows: TGTGCCAGCAGTTTATACAGGGAAGTATCACCCCTCCACTTT.

The V gene is TRBV9, the J gene TRBJ2-1, with TRBD2 identical over 9 bases. V was pared by 4 bases and J by 5 bases, with 4 bases of the junction left unmatched. The CDR3 is 14 residues long. Per the germline V gene, CDR1 is SGDLS and CDR2 is YYNGEE. The CDR3 DNA follows: TGTGCCAGCAGCCTTTCTAGCGGGAACAATGAGCAGTTCTTC. Translation gives CASSLSSGNNEQFF.

The chain couples TRBV5-1 to TRBJ2-1, with 11 bases fitting TRBD2. V shed 1 base and J 8 bases; nucleotides not matched to a gene: 5. This CDR3 region has 15 residues. CDR1 is SGHRS, CDR2 YFSETQ, per germline. This chain's CDR3 is CASSLISGGAYEQFF. The DNA for the CDR3 is TGCGCCAGCAGCTTGATTAGCGGGGGGGCCTATGAGCAGTTCTTC. Variable domain in full (rest from reference TRBV5-1 and TRBJ2-1): KAGVTQTPRYLIKTRGQQVTLSCSPISGHRSVSWYQQTPGQGLQFLFEYFSETQRNKGNFPGRFSGRQFSNSRSEMNVSTLELGDSALYLCASSLISGGAYEQFFGPGTRLTVL.

The chain recombines TRBV2 with TRBJ1-3, with a weak D call TRBD1 (6 bases). V dropped 8 bases and J dropped 3 bases, with 14 bases sitting between them. CDR3 length equals 14 residues. Germline assignment: CDR1 SNHLY and CDR2 FYNNEI. The CDR3 is CASLSGGNGNTIYF. In nucleotides, the CDR3 is TGTGCCAGCCTTTCGGGGGGCAATGGAAACACCATATATTTT.

The table lists this clone with a count of one. This chain links TRBV3-1 (or the pseudogene TRBV3-2) with TRBJ2-3, with TRBD2 matching over 7 bases. The CDR3 spans 16 residues. The germline V gene has CDR1 LGHDT and CDR2 YNNKEL (reference sequence). The J segment lost 2 bases and the V segment lost 2 bases, leaving 7 bases of the junction unmatched. CDR3 region: CASSQNGRGITDTQYF. Written as DNA, the CDR3 is TGTGCCAGCAGCCAAAATGGGCGGGGGATCACAGATACGCAGTATTTT.

V usage is TRBV3-1 (or the pseudogene TRBV3-2) and J usage is TRBJ2-3; D is unclear. The germline CDR1 and CDR2 sequences are LGHDT and YNNKEL (reference sequence). The CDR3 has 16 residues. V was trimmed by 5 bases and J by 2 bases, leaving 17 bases between them. CDR3 nucleotide sequence: TGTGCCAGCAGCTACCTTGGTAGCAGTCCCACAGATACGCAGTATTTT. Translated: CASSYLGSSPTDTQYF.

The chain links TRBV28 to TRBJ2-2; 7 bases line up with TRBD1. Trimming removed 6 bases from V and 0 bases from J; junction bases left unmatched: 4. The germline gives CDR1 MDHEN, CDR2 SYDVKM. This CDR3 is 15 amino acids long. The DNA of the CDR3 is TGTGCCAGCAGACGGGACAGCGCGAACACCGGGGAGCTGTTTTTT. It translates to CASRRDSANTGELFF. Supplemented by reference TRBV28 and TRBJ2-2, the full variable domain reads DVKVTQSSRYLVKRTGEKVFLECVQDMDHENMFWYRQDPGLGLRLIYFSYDVKMKEKGDIPEGYSVSREKKERFSLILESASTNQTSMYLCASRRDSANTGELFFGEGSRLTVL.

This chain joins TRBV19 and TRBJ1-5; possible D gene TRBD1, 6 bases. V lost 4 bases to trimming and J lost 3 bases, with 13 bases between them. The CDR3 sequence is 15 residues long. Germline V gives CDR1 LNHDA, CDR2 SQIVND (reference sequence). This CDR3 is CASSTTSGDNQPQHF. CDR3 DNA: TGTGCCAGTAGTACCACCTCAGGGGACAATCAGCCCCAGCATTTT.

This chain joins TRBV7-2 and TRBJ2-3; D is unclear. From germline, CDR1 is SGHTA and CDR2 FQGNSA. V lost 1 base, J lost 0 bases, and 11 bases lay in between. The CDR3 is made up of 16 amino acids. CDR3 loop: CASSLVRGSSTDTQYF. CDR3 nucleotide sequence: TGTGCCAGCAGCTTAGTGAGAGGTTCTAGCACAGATACGCAGTATTTT.

The rearrangement uses TRBV4-1 and TRBJ2-1, with TRBD1 matching 8 bases. With 5 bases clipped from V and 7 bases from J, the junction kept 13 bases outside the gene matches. This CDR3 spans 16 amino acids. Germline CDR1 is MGHRA and CDR2 is YSYEKL. CDR3 sequence (DNA): TGCGCCAGCAGCTCGGCCGGGACAGGTGTTCGGAATGAGCAGTTCTTC. Residues: CASSSAGTGVRNEQFF.

This chain connects TRBV6-6 to TRBJ1-4; 7 bases agree with TRBD1. The V gene end was trimmed by 10 bases and the J gene end by 8 bases; junction bases not matched to a gene: 13. CDR3 length: 14 amino acids. Germline V gene lookup returns CDR1 MNHNY and CDR2 SVGAGI (reference sequence). The CDR3 reads CATSLGQGGEKLFF. The CDR3 coding sequence is TGTGCCACCTCATTGGGTCAGGGGGGCGAAAAACTGTTTTTT.

V gene TRBV18 combines with J gene TRBJ1-1; D remains ambiguous. This CDR3 region has 14 residues. V lost 2 bases and J 0 bases, leaving 7 bases between the germline ends. Germline-derived CDR1 and CDR2 are KGHSH and LQKENI. CDR3 sequence reads: CASSPTEMNTEAFF. The CDR3 bases are TGTGCCAGCTCACCAACCGAGATGAACACTGAAGCTTTCTTT.

The chain joins TRBV4-3 to TRBJ2-2, with D possibly matching TRBD2 (5 bases). This CDR3 contains 19 residues. Trimming removed 1 base at V and 0 bases at J, with 18 bases between. CDR1 and CDR2 from the germline V gene are LGHNA and YSLEER. CDR3 sequence reads: CASSQAGNPRATNTGELFF. As DNA, the CDR3 is TGCGCCAGCAGCCAAGCGGGAAACCCCCGCGCCACGAACACCGGGGAGCTGTTTTTT.